This section outlines one T cell receptor beta chain sequence together with its context. The antigen remains undetermined. These data are taken from a study of vaccination and CD4 T cells after COVID-19. Researchers used the Oncomine TCR Beta short-read assay to sequence DNA from cultured CD4+ T cells. From cultured CD4+ T cells, genomic DNA was extracted. TCRdb fed the PCR reads into MiXCR, producing one record per CDR3 protein. The top ten clones hold under 8.5% of a sample with approximately 24,000 distinct CDR3 sequences, roughly 27% of them seen once. Specified time point: late sampling 161 to 241 days after vaccination in a few convalescent patients. The treatment is: approximately 10-day PBMC culture with coronavirus spike peptide pools or control peptides (ViraFEST assay). ViraFEST relied on peptide pools to expand antigen-specific T cells; the TCRs were sequenced afterward. There are 14 residues in the CDR3. V was cut by 3 bases and J by 4 bases, with 12 bases left in between. Germline CDR1 and CDR2: MDHEN and SYDVKM.

The gene calls are TRBV28 and TRBJ1-2, with D perhaps matching TRBD1 (6 bases). The sequence was obtained from a human donor who had recovered from COVID-19. The sequences come from CD4+ T cells from blood, cultured in vitro, collected about 7 months after SARS-CoV-2 vaccination. The CDR3 region has the DNA TGTGCCAGCAGTTTGCGGGGGGCGATCTATGGCTACACCTTC. Its translation is CASSLRGAIYGYTF.